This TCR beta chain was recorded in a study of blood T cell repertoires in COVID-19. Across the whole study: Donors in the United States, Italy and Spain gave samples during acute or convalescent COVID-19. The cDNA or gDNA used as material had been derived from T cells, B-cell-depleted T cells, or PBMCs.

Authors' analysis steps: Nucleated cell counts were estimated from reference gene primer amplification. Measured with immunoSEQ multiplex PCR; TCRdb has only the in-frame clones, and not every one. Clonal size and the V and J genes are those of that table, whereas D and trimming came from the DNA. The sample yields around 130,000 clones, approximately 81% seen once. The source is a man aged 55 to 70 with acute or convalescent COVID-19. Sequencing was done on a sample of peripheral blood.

CDR3 amino acids: CASSNILETTGSIEQYF. The CDR3 DNA reads as TGTGCCAGTAGTAACATCCTCGAAACGACAGGCTCAATAGAGCAGTACTTC. This rearrangement joins TRBV19 to TRBJ2-7; a possible D gene is TRBD1 (6 bases). Trimming shortened V by 4 bases and J by 7 bases, and 26 bases separated the two germline ends. This CDR3 has 17 residues. Germline V gene data show CDR1 as LNHDA and CDR2 as SQIVND (reference sequence).